The present T cell receptor beta chain was sequenced within a study of T-cell reconstitution after alpha-beta-depleted transplantation in children. The germline V and J ends were trimmed by 1 base and 7 bases, with 14 bases remaining between them. Germline V gene lookup returns CDR1 MNHNS and CDR2 SASEGT. The CDR3 spans 15 residues. Details on this clonotype: Its antigen is currently unknown.

Study observations and caveats: Newly produced T cells mostly accounted for T-cell counts and diversity one year post-transplant. At day 60, the high TCRbeta diversity found in some patients originated from recipient T cells and thymic progenitors that had survived.

Unique molecular identifiers were used to barcode this TCRbeta library. Each CDR3 protein gets one entry after TCRdb re-called the PCR reads with MiXCR. The sample records fewer than 1 million distinct CDR3 sequences, about 15% being singletons. This TCR was sampled from a male patient between 5 and 17 years old who had a stem cell transplant for acute lymphoblastic leukemia, so the T cells may come from the graft donor. The V and J genes are TRBV6-1 and TRBJ2-1; no clear D. This specimen consisted of PBMCs, mostly from graft donor cells, obtained 360 days after TCRalphabeta/CD19-depleted stem cell transplant. The chain's CDR3 is CASSEEPPQENEQFF. The CDR3 DNA is TGTGCCAGCAGTGAAGAACCACCCCAGGAGAATGAGCAGTTCTTC.